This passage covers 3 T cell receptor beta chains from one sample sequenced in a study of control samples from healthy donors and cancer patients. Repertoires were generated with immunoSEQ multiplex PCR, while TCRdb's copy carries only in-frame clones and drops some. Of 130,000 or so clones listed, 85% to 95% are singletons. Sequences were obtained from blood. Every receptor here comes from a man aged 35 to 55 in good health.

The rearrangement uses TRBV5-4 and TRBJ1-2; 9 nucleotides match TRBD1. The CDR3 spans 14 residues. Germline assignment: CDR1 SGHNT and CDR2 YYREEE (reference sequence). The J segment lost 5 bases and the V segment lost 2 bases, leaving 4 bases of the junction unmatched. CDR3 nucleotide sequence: TGTGCCAGCAGCTTTAGACAGGGGGAATATGGCTACACCTTC. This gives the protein CASSFRQGEYGYTF.

The CDR3 coding sequence is TGTGCCAGCAGTCCGTCCCGACAGGGCTATTCACCCCTCCACTTT. Residues: CASSPSRQGYSPLHF. This chain links TRBV27 with TRBJ1-6; 7 bases agree with TRBD1. The V gene's germline CDR1 is MNHEY and CDR2 SMNVEV (reference sequence). Trimming at V came to 5 bases and at J to 8 bases, leaving 9 bases not matched to a gene. This CDR3 has 15 residues.

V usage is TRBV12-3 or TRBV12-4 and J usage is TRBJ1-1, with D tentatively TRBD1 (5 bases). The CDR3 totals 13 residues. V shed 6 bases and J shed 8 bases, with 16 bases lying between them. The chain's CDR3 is CASSYYRGQEAFF. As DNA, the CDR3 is TGTGCCAGCAGCTATTACCGGGGCCAGGAAGCTTTCTTT.